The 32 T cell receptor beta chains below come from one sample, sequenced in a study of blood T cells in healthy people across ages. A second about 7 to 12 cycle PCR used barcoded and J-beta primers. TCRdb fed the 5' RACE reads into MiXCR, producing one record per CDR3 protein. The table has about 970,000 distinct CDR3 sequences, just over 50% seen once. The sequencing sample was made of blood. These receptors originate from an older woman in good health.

This CDR3 reads CSVDYRKESSYEQYF. The CDR3, as DNA: TGCAGCGTAGACTACCGGAAGGAAAGCTCCTACGAGCAGTACTTC. V gene TRBV29-1 combines with J gene TRBJ2-7; weak D call: TRBD2 (5 bases). The CDR3 spans 15 residues. CDR1 is SQVTM, CDR2 ANQGSEA, per germline. The ends were cut back, 6 bases at V and 0 bases at J, with 18 bases in the middle.

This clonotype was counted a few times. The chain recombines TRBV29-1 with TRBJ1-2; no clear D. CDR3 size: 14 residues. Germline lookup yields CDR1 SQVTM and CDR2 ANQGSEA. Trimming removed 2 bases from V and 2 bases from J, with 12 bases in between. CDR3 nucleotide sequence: TGCAGCGTTGAACCCATCCGGGTAAACTATGGCTACACCTTC. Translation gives CSVEPIRVNYGYTF.

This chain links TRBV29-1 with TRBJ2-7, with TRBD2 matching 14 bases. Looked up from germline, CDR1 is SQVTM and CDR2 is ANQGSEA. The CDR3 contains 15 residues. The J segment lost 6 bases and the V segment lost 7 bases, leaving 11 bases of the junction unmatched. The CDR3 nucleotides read TGCAGCGCCCAGGGACTAGCGGGAGAGGAATTCGAGCAGTACTTC. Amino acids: CSAQGLAGEEFEQYF.

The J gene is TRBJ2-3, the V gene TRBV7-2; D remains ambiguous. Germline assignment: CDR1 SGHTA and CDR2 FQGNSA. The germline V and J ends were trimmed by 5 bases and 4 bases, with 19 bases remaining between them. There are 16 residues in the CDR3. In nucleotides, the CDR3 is TGTGCCAGCAGCCACGACGAGCGCCCTTGGGCAGATACGCAGTATTTT. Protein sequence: CASSHDERPWADTQYF.

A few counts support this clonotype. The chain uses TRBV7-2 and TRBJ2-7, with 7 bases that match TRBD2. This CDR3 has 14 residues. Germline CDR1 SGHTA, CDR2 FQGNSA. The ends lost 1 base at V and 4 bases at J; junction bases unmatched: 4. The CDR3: CASSLVGTKYEQYF. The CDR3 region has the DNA TGTGCCAGCAGCTTAGTTGGGACTAAATACGAGCAGTACTTC. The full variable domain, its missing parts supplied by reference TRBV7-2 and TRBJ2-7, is GAGVSQSPSNKVTEKGKDVELRCDPISGHTALYWYRQSLGQGLEFLIYFQGNSAPDKSGLPSDRFSAERTGGSVSTLTIQRTQQEDSAVYLCASSLVGTKYEQYFGPGTRLTVT.

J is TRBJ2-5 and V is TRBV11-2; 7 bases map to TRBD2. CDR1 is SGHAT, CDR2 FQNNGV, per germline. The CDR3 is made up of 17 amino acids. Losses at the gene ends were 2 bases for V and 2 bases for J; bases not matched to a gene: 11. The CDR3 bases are TGTGCCAGCAGCTTAAGGGGATCGGGAGGATTGCAAGAGACCCAGTACTTC. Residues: CASSLRGSGGLQETQYF.

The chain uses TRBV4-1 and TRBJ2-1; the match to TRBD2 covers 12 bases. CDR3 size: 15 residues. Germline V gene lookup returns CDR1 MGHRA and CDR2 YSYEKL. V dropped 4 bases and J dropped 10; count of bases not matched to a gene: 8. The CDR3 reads CASSLGLAGYWEQFF. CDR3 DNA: TGCGCCAGCAGCCTGGGACTAGCGGGTTATTGGGAGCAGTTCTTC.

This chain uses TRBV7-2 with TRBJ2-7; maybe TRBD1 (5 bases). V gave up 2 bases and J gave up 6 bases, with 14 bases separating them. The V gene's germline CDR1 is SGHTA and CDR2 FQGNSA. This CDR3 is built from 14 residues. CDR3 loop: CASSLYRQKGEQYF. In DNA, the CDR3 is TGTGCCAGCAGCTTATACCGACAGAAAGGCGAGCAGTACTTC.

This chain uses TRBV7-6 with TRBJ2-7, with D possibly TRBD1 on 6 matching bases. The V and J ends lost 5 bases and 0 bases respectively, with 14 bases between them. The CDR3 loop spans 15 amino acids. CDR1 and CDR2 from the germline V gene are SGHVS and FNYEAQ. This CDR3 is CASSQDRWSSYEQYF. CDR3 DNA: TGTGCCAGCAGCCAGGACAGATGGAGCTCCTACGAGCAGTACTTC. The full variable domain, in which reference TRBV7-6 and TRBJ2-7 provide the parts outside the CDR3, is GAGVSQSPRYKVTKRGQDVALRCDPISGHVSLYWYRQALGQGPEFLTYFNYEAQQDKSGLPNDRFSAERPEGSISTLTIQRTEQRDSAMYRCASSQDRWSSYEQYFGPGTRLTVT.

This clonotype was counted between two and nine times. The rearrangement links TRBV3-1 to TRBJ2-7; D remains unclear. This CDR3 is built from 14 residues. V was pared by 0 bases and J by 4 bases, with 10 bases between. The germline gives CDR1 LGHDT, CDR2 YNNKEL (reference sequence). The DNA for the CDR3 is TGTGCCAGCAGCCAAGATTTGGCGGAGTACGAGCAGTACTTC. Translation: CASSQDLAEYEQYF.

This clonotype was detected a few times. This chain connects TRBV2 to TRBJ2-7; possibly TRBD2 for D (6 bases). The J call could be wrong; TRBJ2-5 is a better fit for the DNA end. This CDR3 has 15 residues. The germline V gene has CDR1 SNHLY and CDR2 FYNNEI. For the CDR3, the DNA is TGTGCCAGCAGTGAATGGGCGGGATTGGGGGAGACCCAGTACTTC. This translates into CASSEWAGLGETQYF.

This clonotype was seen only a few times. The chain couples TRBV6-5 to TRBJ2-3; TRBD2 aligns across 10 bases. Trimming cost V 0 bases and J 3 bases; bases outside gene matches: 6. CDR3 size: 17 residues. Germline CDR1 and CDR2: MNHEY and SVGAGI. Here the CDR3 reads CASSYSASGGGTDTQYF. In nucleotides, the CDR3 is TGTGCCAGCAGTTACTCGGCTAGCGGGGGAGGGACAGATACGCAGTATTTT.

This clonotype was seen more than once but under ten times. Here the CDR3 reads CASSPRRVQETQYF. CDR3 bases: TGTGCCAGCAGTCCAAGACGGGTTCAAGAGACCCAGTACTTC. The chain employs TRBV7-2 and TRBJ2-5, with D unclear. The CDR3 contains 14 residues. V lost 6 bases and J lost 2, with 13 bases in between. Looked up from germline, CDR1 is SGHTA and CDR2 is FQGNSA.

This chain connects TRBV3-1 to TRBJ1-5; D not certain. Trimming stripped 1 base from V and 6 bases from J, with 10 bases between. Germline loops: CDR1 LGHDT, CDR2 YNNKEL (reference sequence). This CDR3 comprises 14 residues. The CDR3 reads CASSQAGYGQPQHF. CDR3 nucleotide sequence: TGTGCCAGCAGCCAAGCGGGGTACGGTCAGCCCCAGCATTTT.

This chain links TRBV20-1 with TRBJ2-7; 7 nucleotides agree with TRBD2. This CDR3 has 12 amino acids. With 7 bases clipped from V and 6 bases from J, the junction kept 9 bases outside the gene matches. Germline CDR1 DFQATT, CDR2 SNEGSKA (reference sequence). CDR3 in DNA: TGCAGTGGTACCGGGACGGGAGGCGAGCAGTACTTC. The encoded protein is CSGTGTGGEQYF.

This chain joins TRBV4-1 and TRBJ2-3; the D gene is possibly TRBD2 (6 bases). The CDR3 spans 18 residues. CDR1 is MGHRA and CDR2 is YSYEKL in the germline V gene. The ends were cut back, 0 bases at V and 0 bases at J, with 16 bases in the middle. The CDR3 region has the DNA TGCGCCAGCAGCCAAGAGGTTCAGACTAGAGCTAGCACAGATACGCAGTATTTT. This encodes CASSQEVQTRASTDTQYF.

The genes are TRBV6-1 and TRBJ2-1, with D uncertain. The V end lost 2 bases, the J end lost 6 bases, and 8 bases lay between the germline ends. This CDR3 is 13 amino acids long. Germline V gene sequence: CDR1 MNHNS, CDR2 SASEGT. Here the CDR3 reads CASSEIRPNEQFF. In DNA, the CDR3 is TGTGCCAGCAGTGAAATACGACCCAATGAGCAGTTCTTC.

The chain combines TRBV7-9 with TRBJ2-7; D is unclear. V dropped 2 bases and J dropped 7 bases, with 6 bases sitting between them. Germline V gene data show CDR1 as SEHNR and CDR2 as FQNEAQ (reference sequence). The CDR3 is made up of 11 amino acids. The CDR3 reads CASSLPNEQYF. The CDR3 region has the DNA TGTGCCAGCAGCTTACCAAATGAGCAGTACTTC.

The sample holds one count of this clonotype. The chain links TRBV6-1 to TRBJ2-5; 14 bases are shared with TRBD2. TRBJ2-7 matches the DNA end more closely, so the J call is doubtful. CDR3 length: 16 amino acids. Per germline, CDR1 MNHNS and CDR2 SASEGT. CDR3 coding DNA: TGTGCTACCAGCGGGACTAGCGGGAGATCGGGGAACGAGCAGTACTTC. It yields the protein CATSGTSGRSGNEQYF.

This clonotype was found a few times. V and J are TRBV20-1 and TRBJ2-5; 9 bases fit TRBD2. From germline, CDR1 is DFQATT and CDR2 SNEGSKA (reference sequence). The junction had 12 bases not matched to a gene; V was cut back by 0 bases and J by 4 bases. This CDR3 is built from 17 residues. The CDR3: CSARDGVSGSGAETQYF. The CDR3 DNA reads TGCAGTGCTAGAGACGGGGTTAGCGGGAGCGGGGCAGAGACCCAGTACTTC.

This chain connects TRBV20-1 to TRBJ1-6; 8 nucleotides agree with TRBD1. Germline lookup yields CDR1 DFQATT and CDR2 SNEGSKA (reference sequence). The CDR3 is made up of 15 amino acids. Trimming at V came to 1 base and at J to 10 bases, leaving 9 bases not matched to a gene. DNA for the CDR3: TGCAGTGCTAGAGCCACCGGACAGGGTGGCTCACCCCTCCACTTT. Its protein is CSARATGQGGSPLHF.

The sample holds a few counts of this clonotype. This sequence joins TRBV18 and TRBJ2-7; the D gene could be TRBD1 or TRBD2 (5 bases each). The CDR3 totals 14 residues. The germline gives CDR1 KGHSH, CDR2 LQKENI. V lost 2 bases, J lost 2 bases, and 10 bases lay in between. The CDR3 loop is CASSPAGTTYEQYF. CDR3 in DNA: TGTGCCAGCTCACCAGCCGGGACGACCTACGAGCAGTACTTC.

CDR3: CASSQGSPSTDTQYF. In DNA, the CDR3 is TGCGCCAGCAGCCAAGGTAGCCCCTCCACAGATACGCAGTATTTT. V gene TRBV4-3 combines with J gene TRBJ2-3; D not certain. V was shortened by 1 base and J by 2 bases, with 10 bases between the two germline ends. The CDR3 runs to 15 residues. CDR1 is LGHNA and CDR2 is YSLEER in the germline V gene.

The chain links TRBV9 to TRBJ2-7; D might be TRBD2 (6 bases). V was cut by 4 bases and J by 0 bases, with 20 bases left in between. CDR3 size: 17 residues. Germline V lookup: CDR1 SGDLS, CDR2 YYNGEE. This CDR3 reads CASSPSLVRRDSYEQYF. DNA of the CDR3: TGTGCCAGCAGCCCATCTCTGGTCAGGCGGGACTCCTACGAGCAGTACTTC. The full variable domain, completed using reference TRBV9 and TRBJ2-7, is DSGVTQTPKHLITATGQRVTLRCSPRSGDLSVYWYQQSLDQGLQFLIQYYNGEERAKGNILERFSAQQFPDLHSELNLSSLELGDSALYFCASSPSLVRRDSYEQYFGPGTRLTVT.

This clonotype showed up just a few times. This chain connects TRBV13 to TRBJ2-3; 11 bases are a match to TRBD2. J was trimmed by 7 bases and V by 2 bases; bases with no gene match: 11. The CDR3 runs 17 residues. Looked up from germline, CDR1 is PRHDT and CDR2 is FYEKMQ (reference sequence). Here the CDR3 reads CASSLWGQGLAVYTQYF. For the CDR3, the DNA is TGTGCCAGCAGCTTATGGGGCCAGGGACTAGCGGTATATACGCAGTATTTT.

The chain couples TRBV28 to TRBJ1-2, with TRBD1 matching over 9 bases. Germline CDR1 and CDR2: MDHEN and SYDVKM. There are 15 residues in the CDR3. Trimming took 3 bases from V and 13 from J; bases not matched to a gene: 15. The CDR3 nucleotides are TGTGCCAGCAGTTTCAATAACAGGGGGCGCGGTCTCCCCACCTTC. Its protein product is CASSFNNRGRGLPTF.

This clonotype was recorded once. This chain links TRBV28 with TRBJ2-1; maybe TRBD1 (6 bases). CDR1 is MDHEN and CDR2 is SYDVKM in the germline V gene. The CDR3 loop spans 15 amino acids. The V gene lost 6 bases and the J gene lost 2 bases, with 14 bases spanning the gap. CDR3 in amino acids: CASRYLGGPYNEQFF. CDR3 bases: TGTGCCAGCAGATATCTAGGGGGACCCTACAATGAGCAGTTCTTC.

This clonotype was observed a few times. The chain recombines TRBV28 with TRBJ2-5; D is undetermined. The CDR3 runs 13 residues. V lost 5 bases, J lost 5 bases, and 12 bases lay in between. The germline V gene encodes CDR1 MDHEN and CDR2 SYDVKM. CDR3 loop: CASSRNMWETQYF. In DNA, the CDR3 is TGTGCCAGCAGTCGGAACATGTGGGAGACCCAGTACTTC.

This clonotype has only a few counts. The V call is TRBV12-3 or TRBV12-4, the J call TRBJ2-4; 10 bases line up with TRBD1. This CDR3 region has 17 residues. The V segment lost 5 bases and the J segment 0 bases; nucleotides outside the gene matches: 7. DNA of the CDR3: TGTGCCAGCAGTAACCGGGACAGGGGACTAGCCAAAAACATTCAGTACTTC. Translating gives CASSNRDRGLAKNIQYF.

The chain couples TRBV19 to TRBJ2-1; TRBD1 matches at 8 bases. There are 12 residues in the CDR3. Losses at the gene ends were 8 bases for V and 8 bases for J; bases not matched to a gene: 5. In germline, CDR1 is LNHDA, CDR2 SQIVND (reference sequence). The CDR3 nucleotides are TGTGCCAGTGACAGGGGATACTATGAGCAGTTCTTC. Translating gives CASDRGYYEQFF.

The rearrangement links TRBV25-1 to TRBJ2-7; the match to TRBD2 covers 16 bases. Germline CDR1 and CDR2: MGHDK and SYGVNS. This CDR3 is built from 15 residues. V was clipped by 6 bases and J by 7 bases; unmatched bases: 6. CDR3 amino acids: CASRGTSGRASEQYF. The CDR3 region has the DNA TGTGCCAGCAGAGGGACTAGCGGGAGGGCAAGTGAGCAGTACTTC.

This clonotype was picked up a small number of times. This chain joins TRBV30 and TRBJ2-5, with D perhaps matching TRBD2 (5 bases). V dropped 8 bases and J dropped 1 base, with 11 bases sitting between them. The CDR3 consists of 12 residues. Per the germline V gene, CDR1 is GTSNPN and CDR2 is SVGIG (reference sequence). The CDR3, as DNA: TGTGCCCGAGGGCAGCTCCAAGAGACCCAGTACTTC. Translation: CARGQLQETQYF.